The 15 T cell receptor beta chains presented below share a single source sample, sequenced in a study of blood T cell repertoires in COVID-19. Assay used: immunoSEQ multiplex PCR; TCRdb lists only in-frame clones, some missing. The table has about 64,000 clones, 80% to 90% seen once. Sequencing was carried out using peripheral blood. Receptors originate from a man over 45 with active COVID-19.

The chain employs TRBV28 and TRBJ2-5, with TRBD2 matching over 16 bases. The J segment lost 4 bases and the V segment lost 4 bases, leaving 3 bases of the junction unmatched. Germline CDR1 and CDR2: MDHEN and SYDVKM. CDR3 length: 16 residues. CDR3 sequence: CASSSGTSGRGETQYF. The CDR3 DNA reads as TGTGCCAGCAGTTCGGGGACTAGCGGGAGGGGAGAGACCCAGTACTTC.

In nucleotides, the CDR3 is TGTGCCAGCAGTTTAACGGGGAGGGTCGGCTACACCTTC. It codes for CASSLTGRVGYTF. The V gene is TRBV27, the J gene TRBJ1-2; no reliable D call. Trimming left V 2 bases short and J 8 bases short, with 12 bases between. The CDR3 runs 13 residues. CDR1 MNHEY and CDR2 SMNVEV come from the germline V gene (reference sequence).

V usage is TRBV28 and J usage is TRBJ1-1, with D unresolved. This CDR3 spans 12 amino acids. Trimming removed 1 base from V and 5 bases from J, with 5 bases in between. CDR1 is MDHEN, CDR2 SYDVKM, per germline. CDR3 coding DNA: TGTGCCAGCAGTTTATCCGGGACTGAAGCTTTCTTT. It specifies CASSLSGTEAFF.

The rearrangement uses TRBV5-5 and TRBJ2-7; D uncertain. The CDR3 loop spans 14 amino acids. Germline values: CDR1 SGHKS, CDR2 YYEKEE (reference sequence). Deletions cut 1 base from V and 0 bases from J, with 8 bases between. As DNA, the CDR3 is TGTGCCAGCAGCTTGACAGTCTACTCCTACGAGCAGTACTTC. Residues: CASSLTVYSYEQYF.

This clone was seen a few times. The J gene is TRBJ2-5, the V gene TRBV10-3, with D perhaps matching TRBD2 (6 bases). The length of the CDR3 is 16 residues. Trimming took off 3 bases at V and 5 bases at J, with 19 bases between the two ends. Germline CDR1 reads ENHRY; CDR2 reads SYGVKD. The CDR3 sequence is CAISDPAGPETETQYF. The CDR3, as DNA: TGTGCCATCAGTGACCCGGCGGGACCCGAGACGGAGACCCAGTACTTC.

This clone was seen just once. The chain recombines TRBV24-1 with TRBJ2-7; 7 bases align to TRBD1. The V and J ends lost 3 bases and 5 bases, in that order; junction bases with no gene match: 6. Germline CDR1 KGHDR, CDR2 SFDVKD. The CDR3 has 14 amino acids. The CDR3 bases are TGTGCCACCAGTGATACCCACAGGGGCCACGAGCAGTACTTC. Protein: CATSDTHRGHEQYF.

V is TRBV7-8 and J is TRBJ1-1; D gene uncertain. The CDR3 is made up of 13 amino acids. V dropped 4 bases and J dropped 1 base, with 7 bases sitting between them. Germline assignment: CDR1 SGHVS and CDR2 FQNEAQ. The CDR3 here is CASSSGRNTEAFF. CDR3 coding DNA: TGTGCCAGCAGCTCGGGAAGGAACACTGAAGCTTTCTTT.

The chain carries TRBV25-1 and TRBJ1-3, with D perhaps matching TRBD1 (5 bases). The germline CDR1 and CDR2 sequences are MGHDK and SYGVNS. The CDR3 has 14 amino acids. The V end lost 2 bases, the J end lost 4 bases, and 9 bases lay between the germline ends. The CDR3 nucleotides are TGTGCCAGCAGTGAAGGAGGGGTCGGAAACACCATATATTTT. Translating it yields CASSEGGVGNTIYF.

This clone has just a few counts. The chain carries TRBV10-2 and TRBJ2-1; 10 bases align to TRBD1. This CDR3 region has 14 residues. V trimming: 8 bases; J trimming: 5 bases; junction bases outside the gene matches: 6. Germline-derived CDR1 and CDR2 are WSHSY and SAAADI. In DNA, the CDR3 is TGCGCCAGCCAGTCAGGGACAGGGGACAATGAGCAGTTCTTC. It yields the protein CASQSGTGDNEQFF.

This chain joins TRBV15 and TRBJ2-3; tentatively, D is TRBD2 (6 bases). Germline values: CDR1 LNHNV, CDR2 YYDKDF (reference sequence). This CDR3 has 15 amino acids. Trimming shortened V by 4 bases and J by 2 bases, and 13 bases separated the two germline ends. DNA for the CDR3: TGTGCCACCAGCAAAAATTTAGCGGACACAGATACGCAGTATTTT. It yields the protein CATSKNLADTDTQYF.

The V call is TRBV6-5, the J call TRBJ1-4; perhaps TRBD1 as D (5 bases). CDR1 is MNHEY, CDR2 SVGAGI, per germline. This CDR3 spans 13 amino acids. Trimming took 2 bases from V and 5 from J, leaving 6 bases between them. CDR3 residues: CASSYGGNEKLFF. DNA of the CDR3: TGTGCCAGCAGTTACGGGGGGAATGAAAAACTGTTTTTT.

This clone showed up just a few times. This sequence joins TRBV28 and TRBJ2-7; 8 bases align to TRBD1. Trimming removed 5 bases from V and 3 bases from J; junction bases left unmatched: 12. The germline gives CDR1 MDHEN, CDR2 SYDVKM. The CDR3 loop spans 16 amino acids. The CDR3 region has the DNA TGTGCCAGCAGTACAGACAGGGGAGCCTCCAACTACGAGCAGTACTTC. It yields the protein CASSTDRGASNYEQYF.

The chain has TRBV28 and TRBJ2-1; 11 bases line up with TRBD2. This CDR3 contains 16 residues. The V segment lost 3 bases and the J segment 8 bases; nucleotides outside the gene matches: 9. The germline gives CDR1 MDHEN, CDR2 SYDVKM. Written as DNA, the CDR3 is TGTGCCAGCAGTTTGGTGTCGGGACTAGCGGAGGATGAGCAGTTCTTC. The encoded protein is CASSLVSGLAEDEQFF.

CDR3 nucleotide sequence: TGTGCCAGCACCCAGGGTAGGGGGCTATACACCCTCCACTTT. It specifies CASTQGRGLYTLHF. V and J are TRBV7-8 and TRBJ1-6; 7 nucleotides match TRBD1. Germline assignment: CDR1 SGHVS and CDR2 FQNEAQ. V shed 7 bases, J shed 14 bases, and the junction held 14 bases outside the gene matches. This CDR3 comprises 14 residues.

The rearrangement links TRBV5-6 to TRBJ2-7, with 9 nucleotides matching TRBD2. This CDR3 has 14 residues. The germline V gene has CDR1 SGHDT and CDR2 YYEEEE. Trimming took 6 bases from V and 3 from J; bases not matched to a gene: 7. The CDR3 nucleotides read TGTGCCAGCACCTTTAGCGGGAGAGGCTACGAGCAGTACTTC. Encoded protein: CASTFSGRGYEQYF.